One and the same sample provided the 28 T cell receptor beta chains below, sequenced in a study of cytomegalovirus exposure and HLA in healthy donors. Primers included in the PCR were 60 Vbeta and 13 Jbeta primers. This table comes from immunoSEQ multiplex PCR, and its TCRdb copy is limited to in-frame clones, with some not included. The sample lists 75,000 to 90,000 clones; approximately 79% were seen once. Sequencing was performed on PBMCs. The receptors shown here come from a human donor in good health.

CDR3 DNA: TGTGCCAGCAGCCCGGGACAGGTGAACACTGAAGCTTTCTTT. Encoded protein: CASSPGQVNTEAFF. The chain combines TRBV5-4 with TRBJ1-1; 8 bases map to TRBD1. Germline CDR1 SGHNT, CDR2 YYREEE (reference sequence). The V gene end was trimmed by 4 bases and the J gene end by 0 bases; junction bases not matched to a gene: 2. There are 14 residues in the CDR3.

The rearrangement joins TRBV9 to TRBJ1-2; no clear D. The germline CDR1 and CDR2 sequences are SGDLS and YYNGEE. This CDR3 region has 14 residues. Trimming left V 4 bases short and J 0 bases short, with 10 bases between. The CDR3 loop is CASSPNLANYGYTF. The DNA for the CDR3 is TGTGCCAGCAGCCCCAATTTAGCTAACTATGGCTACACCTTC.

A word on this clone: An end of the junction does not agree with germline; a read error may underlie this. The chain is built from TRBV6-5 and TRBJ1-5, with 10 nucleotides matching TRBD1. The CDR3 loop spans 14 amino acids. Germline lookup yields CDR1 MNHEY and CDR2 SVGAGI. Written as DNA, the CDR3 is TGTGCCAGCAGATCCGGGACAGGGGATCAGCCCCAGAATTTT. Translated: CASRSGTGDQPQNF.

In its sample, this clone was seen a few times. The V gene is TRBV9, the J gene TRBJ2-7, with TRBD1 matching 8 bases. V trimming: 0 bases; J trimming: 4 bases; junction bases outside the gene matches: 6. This CDR3 is 15 amino acids long. CDR1 and CDR2 (germline): SGDLS, YYNGEE. CDR3 bases: TGTGCCAGCAGCGTAGGGACAGGGATGGGATACGAGCAGTACTTC. Protein: CASSVGTGMGYEQYF.

This clone has a handful of counts. This chain uses TRBV5-1 with TRBJ2-7; 7 bases line up with TRBD1. Germline V lookup: CDR1 SGHRS, CDR2 YFSETQ. The CDR3 runs to 13 residues. V lost 2 bases, J lost 6 bases, and 5 bases stayed unmatched. CDR3 region: CASSFDREGEQYF. CDR3 nucleotides: TGCGCCAGCAGCTTTGACAGGGAAGGCGAGCAGTACTTC.

This clone is a singleton in its sample. The chain couples TRBV6-6 to TRBJ2-7; a possible D gene is TRBD1 (6 bases). Trimming took off 2 bases at V and 3 bases at J, with 14 bases between the two ends. The CDR3 is 15 residues long. Germline loops: CDR1 MNHNY, CDR2 SVGAGI (reference sequence). DNA for the CDR3: TGTGCCAGCAGTTACCCAGAAGGGGGAGTCTACGAGCAGTACTTC. Its translation: CASSYPEGGVYEQYF.

About this clone: One junction end does not reproduce the germline sequence, and a read error may be involved. The J gene is TRBJ2-5, the V gene TRBV7-7; no clear D. The CDR3 has 14 amino acids. Looked up from germline, CDR1 is SSHAT and CDR2 is FNYEAQ (reference sequence). The CDR3 DNA is TGTGCTAGCAGCTCTGGGCCAGGCCAAGAGACCCAGTACTTC. Amino acid sequence: CASSSGPGQETQYF.

The chain is built from TRBV5-5 and TRBJ1-1; perhaps TRBD1 as D (5 bases). The CDR3 sequence is 13 residues long. Between the trimmed V and J ends, which lost 3 bases and 1 base, there was a span of 7 bases. Germline CDR1 reads SGHKS; CDR2 reads YYEKEE (reference sequence). The CDR3 loop is CASSWDWNTEAFF. The DNA of the CDR3 is TGTGCCAGCAGCTGGGACTGGAACACTGAAGCTTTCTTT.

V and J are TRBV6-5 and TRBJ1-1; D remains unclear. This CDR3 has 14 residues. Deletions cut 2 bases from V and 4 bases from J, with 11 bases between. Germline V gives CDR1 MNHEY, CDR2 SVGAGI. CDR3 region: CASSYQHAGTEAFF. The CDR3, as DNA: TGTGCCAGCAGTTACCAGCACGCAGGCACTGAAGCTTTCTTT.

The chain is built from TRBV9 and TRBJ2-5, with TRBD1 matching 9 bases. The germline gives CDR1 SGDLS, CDR2 YYNGEE. Trimming took 4 bases from V and 3 from J; bases not matched to a gene: 7. This CDR3 is 15 amino acids long. CDR3 residues: CASSSPQGAEETQYF. CDR3 DNA sequence: TGTGCCAGCAGCTCCCCACAGGGGGCTGAAGAGACCCAGTACTTC.

The CDR3 DNA reads as TGTGCCAGCAGTTACTCCTCGGACAGTATGAACACTGAAGCTTTCTTT. Translated: CASSYSSDSMNTEAFF. V is TRBV6-5 and J is TRBJ1-1; possible D gene TRBD1, 6 bases. Trimming removed 0 bases at V and 0 bases at J, with 11 bases between. The CDR3 sequence is 16 residues long. Germline assignment: CDR1 MNHEY and CDR2 SVGAGI.

The V and J genes are TRBV5-6 and TRBJ1-1; 11 bases fit TRBD1. Trimming removed 3 bases from V and 11 bases from J; junction bases left unmatched: 6. CDR3 size: 13 residues. Germline V gene data show CDR1 as SGHDT and CDR2 as YYEEEE. The CDR3 is CASSYRTGGKAFF. The CDR3 DNA follows: TGTGCCAGCAGCTATAGGACAGGGGGCAAGGCTTTCTTT.

As concerns this clone: This sample includes further DNA sequences coding for the same CDR3. This sequence joins TRBV7-9 and TRBJ1-1; TRBD1 might be the D (5 bases). This CDR3 has 14 amino acids. Germline V gene lookup returns CDR1 SEHNR and CDR2 FQNEAQ (reference sequence). V was pared by 2 bases and J by 1 base, with 8 bases between. The CDR3 DNA sequence: TGTGCCAGCAGCTTACGACAGAAGAACACTGAAGCTTTCTTT. Protein product: CASSLRQKNTEAFF. Together with reference TRBV7-9 and TRBJ1-1, the CDR3 gives the full variable domain: DTGVSQNPRHKITKRGQNVTFRCDPISEHNRLYWYRQTLGQGPEFLTYFQNEAQLEKSRLLSDRFSAERPKGSFSTLEIQRTEQGDSAMYLCASSLRQKNTEAFFGQGTRLTVV.

V gene TRBV19 combines with J gene TRBJ1-1, with D uncertain. The CDR3 runs 14 residues. CDR1 is LNHDA, CDR2 SQIVND, per germline (reference sequence). V shed 3 bases and J shed 1 base, with 9 bases lying between them. The CDR3 DNA reads TGTGCCAGTAGTATGCGACTGACGAACACTGAAGCTTTCTTT. The encoded protein is CASSMRLTNTEAFF. The full variable domain, completed using reference TRBV19 and TRBJ1-1, is DGGITQSPKYLFRKEGQNVTLSCEQNLNHDAMYWYRQDPGQGLRLIYYSQIVNDFQKGDIAEGYSVSREKKESFPLTVTSAQKNPTAFYLCASSMRLTNTEAFFGQGTRLTVV.

Only a few counts were recorded for this clone. This sequence joins TRBV6-1 and TRBJ1-3; unclear D gene. The V end was cut by 7 bases, the J end by 1 base, with 11 bases between. Germline assignment: CDR1 MNHNS and CDR2 SASEGT. The CDR3 spans 14 residues. The CDR3 sequence is CASTLEVSGNTIYF. The CDR3 DNA follows: TGTGCCAGCACCCTAGAGGTTTCTGGAAACACCATATATTTT.

This clone came up once. The chain joins TRBV7-2 to TRBJ2-1; 8 positions match TRBD1. The CDR3 is 17 residues long. Per germline, CDR1 SGHTA and CDR2 FQGNSA. The V segment lost 5 bases and the J segment 3 bases; nucleotides outside the gene matches: 12. The CDR3 is CASSRLSGTGLYNEQFF. The CDR3 nucleotides read TGTGCCAGCAGCCGTCTCTCCGGGACAGGACTCTACAATGAGCAGTTCTTC.

This chain's CDR3 is CASSQEVAAQNYEQYF. CDR3 sequence (DNA): TGCGCCAGCAGCCAAGAAGTAGCTGCCCAGAACTACGAGCAGTACTTC. The V and J genes are TRBV4-1 and TRBJ2-7, with no clear D. The CDR3 length is 16 residues. Looked up from germline, CDR1 is MGHRA and CDR2 is YSYEKL. Trimming pared 0 bases from V and 3 bases from J, leaving 15 bases between.

CDR3 protein: CASSRQGDYNEQFF. The CDR3 nucleotides read TGTGCCAGCTCTAGACAGGGAGATTACAATGAGCAGTTCTTC. The chain carries TRBV18 and TRBJ2-1; 7 nucleotides agree with TRBD1. This CDR3 region has 14 residues. CDR1 KGHSH and CDR2 LQKENI come from the germline V gene. Losses at the gene ends were 6 bases for V and 4 bases for J; bases not matched to a gene: 6.

The chain is built from TRBV27 and TRBJ1-4, with D hard to call. This CDR3 contains 13 residues. V was cut by 3 bases and J by 8 bases, with 10 bases left in between. Germline loops: CDR1 MNHEY, CDR2 SMNVEV (reference sequence). The CDR3 nucleotides read TGTGCCAGCAGTTTGTCAAACTTAGAAAAACTGTTTTTT. Translating it yields CASSLSNLEKLFF.

CDR3 nucleotide sequence: TGCGCCAGCAGCCAAGAGTTCAGGGGCATTCAGTACTTC. Encoded protein: CASSQEFRGIQYF. The rearrangement joins TRBV4-1 to TRBJ2-4; D may be TRBD1 (6 bases). CDR1 and CDR2 (germline): MGHRA, YSYEKL. CDR3 size: 13 residues. The V end lost 0 bases, the J end lost 9 bases, and 9 bases lay between the germline ends.

The chain is built from TRBV7-9 and TRBJ2-1; 13 positions match TRBD2. CDR3 length equals 19 residues. Germline-derived CDR1 and CDR2 are SEHNR and FQNEAQ (reference sequence). Trimming cost V 4 bases and J 0 bases; bases outside gene matches: 9. CDR3: CASSSGLAGATSSYNEQFF. CDR3 DNA sequence: TGTGCCAGCAGCTCCGGACTAGCGGGGGCGACGAGCTCCTACAATGAGCAGTTCTTC.

V and J are TRBV2 and TRBJ2-3; the D is unclear. This CDR3 region has 17 residues. Germline-derived CDR1 and CDR2 are SNHLY and FYNNEI. Deletions cut 5 bases from V and 0 bases from J, with 18 bases between. In DNA, the CDR3 is TGTGCCAGCAGTAAAAGCCCCACTCCCACTAGCACAGATACGCAGTATTTT. Protein product: CASSKSPTPTSTDTQYF.

The chain links TRBV10-3 to TRBJ2-7, with TRBD1 as a possible D gene (5 bases). Germline CDR1 and CDR2: ENHRY and SYGVKD. V was shortened by 2 bases and J by 6 bases, with 14 bases between the two germline ends. The CDR3 has 14 amino acids. The CDR3 DNA sequence: TGTGCCATCAGTGAGGGGCAGGGTGTCGGCGAGCAGTACTTC. This codes for CAISEGQGVGEQYF.

By proportion, this clone is medium-sized (0.01 to 0.1%). V and J are TRBV7-9 and TRBJ2-7; D is uncertain. The V end lost 4 bases, the J end lost 2 bases, and 3 bases lay between the germline ends. Germline CDR1 is SEHNR and CDR2 is FQNEAQ (reference sequence). This CDR3 is built from 11 residues. The CDR3 sequence is CASSSTYEQYF. The CDR3 region has the DNA TGTGCCAGCAGCTCTACCTACGAGCAGTACTTC.

This clone was detected only once. The genes are TRBV2 and TRBJ1-2, with 9 bases matching TRBD1. The CDR3 extends over 13 amino acids. The germline gives CDR1 SNHLY, CDR2 FYNNEI. V shed 6 bases, J shed 8 bases, and the junction held 7 bases outside the gene matches. Written as DNA, the CDR3 is TGTGCCAGCAGCCCGGATACAGGGGGCGGCTACACCTTC. Its translation is CASSPDTGGGYTF.

The chain combines TRBV6-6 with TRBJ1-2; 10 positions agree with TRBD1. The junction had 5 bases not matched to a gene; V was cut back by 6 bases and J by 4 bases. This CDR3 has 14 residues. Germline assignment: CDR1 MNHNY and CDR2 SVGAGI (reference sequence). The CDR3 here is CASRPGQGSYGYTF. In DNA form, the CDR3 reads TGTGCCAGCAGACCGGGACAGGGGTCCTATGGCTACACCTTC.

This chain uses TRBV18 with TRBJ1-4; TRBD1 is a possible D gene (5 bases). V lost 6 bases, J lost 2 bases, and 7 bases lay in between. CDR3 length equals 13 residues. Germline V gene data show CDR1 as KGHSH and CDR2 as LQKENI. Written as DNA, the CDR3 is TGTGCCAGCTCCCGGGGGACTAATGAAAAACTGTTTTTT. Translating it yields CASSRGTNEKLFF. The variable domain in full, with the rest retrieved from reference TRBV18 and TRBJ1-4, is NAGVMQNPRHLVRRRGQEARLRCSPMKGHSHVYWYRQLPEEGLKFMVYLQKENIIDESGMPKERFSAEFPKEGPSILRIQQVVRGDSAAYFCASSRGTNEKLFFGSGTQLSVL.

Here the CDR3 reads CASSAGPFEGSPLHF. The CDR3 DNA reads TGTGCCAGCAGCGCCGGGCCGTTTGAGGGTTCACCCCTCCACTTT. The rearrangement links TRBV5-5 to TRBJ1-6; D remains ambiguous. Germline values: CDR1 SGHKS, CDR2 YYEKEE (reference sequence). The CDR3 length is 15 residues. V was cut by 4 bases and J by 9 bases, with 17 bases left in between.